This is a list of T cell receptor beta chains from one sample in a study of human T cells and chemical hapten exposure. TCRdb re-called the RACE reads through MiXCR, storing one row per CDR3 protein. This table has more than 90,000 distinct CDR3 sequences, approximately 10% appearing once. Specimen: whole blood, collected in connection with sensitization to the hapten diphenylcyclopropenone (DPC). The source is a woman in her forties with alopecia areata. Some clones in this sample may be carry-over from other donors' samples. Both conserved end residues are part of each CDR3. D genes are given only for firm matches. Not every row has a clone size; where given, it reads once, few, many or a size class.

d_call clone_size j_call v_call cdr3_nt cdr3_aa
TRBD1 NA TRBJ2-4 TRBV6-2/TRBV6-3 TGTGCCAGCAGGCTAACAGGGGGTGACATTCAGTACTTC CASRLTGGDIQYF
NA few TRBJ2-7 TRBV28 TGTGCCAGCAGTTTAGGGGCAGGGGAGTTCGAGCAGTACTTC CASSLGAGEFEQYF
NA many TRBJ1-2 TRBV7-8 TGTGCCAGCAGCCCCCGGAACTATGGCTACACCTTC CASSPRNYGYTF
NA few TRBJ2-2 TRBV7-3 TGTGCCAGCAGCTCCACTAGGTCGTTAACCGGGGAGCTGTTTTTT CASSSTRSLTGELFF
NA many TRBJ1-1 TRBV14 TGTGCCAGCAGCCAATTCGGAGAAAACACTGAAGCTTTCTTT CASSQFGENTEAFF
NA few TRBJ2-3 TRBV23-1 TGCGCCAGCAGTCGCCTAACGAAGGGGCGCACAGATACGCAGTATTTT CASSRLTKGRTDTQYF
NA NA TRBJ1-4 TRBV5-1 TGCGCCAGCAGGGGGACGAGGTCAACTAATGAAAAACTGTTTTTT CASRGTRSTNEKLFF
NA few TRBJ2-1 TRBV19 TGTGCCAGTAGTCCTACGGGGGGCGACTACAATGAGCAGTTCTTC CASSPTGGDYNEQFF
TRBD2 few TRBJ2-1 TRBV6-6 TGTGCCAGCAGCAATCCGCTCCTTACTAGCGGGGGGGCGGGGAATGAGCAGTTCTTC CASSNPLLTSGGAGNEQFF
TRBD1 many TRBJ1-3 TRBV7-3 TGTGCCAGCAGACTGGACAGGGGGCCTGGAAACACCATATATTTT CASRLDRGPGNTIYF
NA many TRBJ2-1 TRBV14 TGTGCCAGCAGCCAAGTATCAGGGATTGAGCAGTTCTTC CASSQVSGIEQFF
NA NA TRBJ1-3 TRBV12-3/TRBV12-4 TGTGCCAGCACCCTCAGGACAGCGGGGGGACGGATTACTGGAAACACCATATATTTT CASTLRTAGGRITGNTIYF
TRBD2 NA TRBJ2-2 TRBV20-1 TGCAGTGCCCGGACTAGCGGGGGGGCCGGGGAGCTGTTTTTT CSARTSGGAGELFF
NA few TRBJ1-6 TRBV12-3/TRBV12-4 TGTGCCAGCTCCAGCGGGACCTCCTATAATTCACCCCTCCACTTT CASSSGTSYNSPLHF
TRBD1 many TRBJ1-5 TRBV19 TGTGCCAGTAGTATAGATCTAATTCGGGACAGAAGCAATCAGCCCCAGCATTTT CASSIDLIRDRSNQPQHF
NA few TRBJ2-5 TRBV18 TGTGCCAGCTCAGCGACTCCATCGGGATTTGAGACCCAGTACTTC CASSATPSGFETQYF
TRBD2 many TRBJ2-3 TRBV4-2 TGTGCCAGCAGCCTAGGCGGGGGAGAGGGCACAGATACGCAGTATTTT CASSLGGGEGTDTQYF
NA NA TRBJ1-2 TRBV12-5 TGTGCTAGTGGTTCCGAGGGGTTTAGGTACACCTTC CASGSEGFRYTF
TRBD1 many TRBJ1-2 TRBV5-1 TGCGCCAGCAGCTCAGGGGGAGTGGATGGCTACACCTTC CASSSGGVDGYTF
NA few TRBJ1-5 TRBV6-2/TRBV6-3 TGTGCCAGCACCGGCGGGTCGATTAGCAATCAGCCCCAGCATTTT CASTGGSISNQPQHF
NA NA TRBJ2-2 TRBV20-1 TGCAGTGCTAGAGATGCCAGTAACACCGGGGAGCTGTTTTTT CSARDASNTGELFF
NA few TRBJ2-5 TRBV7-9 TGTGCCAGCAGCTTACACAGGCCCCTCGGAGAGACCCAGTACTTC CASSLHRPLGETQYF
NA few TRBJ1-1 TRBV2 TGTGCCAGCAGTGAAGCGCTGGGGTACACTGAAGCTTTCTTT CASSEALGYTEAFF
NA NA TRBJ1-1 TRBV30 TGTGCCTGGAGTGGATTTATGGACGGGGGCGGCACTGAAGCTTTCTTT CAWSGFMDGGGTEAFF
NA few TRBJ2-3 TRBV7-2 TGTGCCAGCAGCCAATTAGGGTTAGATACGCAGTATTTT CASSQLGLDTQYF
NA many TRBJ1-1 TRBV2 TGTGCCAGCAGGGAATACTCACCGAGGGGGATTGAAGCTTTCTTT CASREYSPRGIEAFF
NA many TRBJ1-6 TRBV6-5 TGTGCCAGCGCCACCTGGGACACTAGGAGCTCCTATAATTCACCCCTCCACTTT CASATWDTRSSYNSPLHF